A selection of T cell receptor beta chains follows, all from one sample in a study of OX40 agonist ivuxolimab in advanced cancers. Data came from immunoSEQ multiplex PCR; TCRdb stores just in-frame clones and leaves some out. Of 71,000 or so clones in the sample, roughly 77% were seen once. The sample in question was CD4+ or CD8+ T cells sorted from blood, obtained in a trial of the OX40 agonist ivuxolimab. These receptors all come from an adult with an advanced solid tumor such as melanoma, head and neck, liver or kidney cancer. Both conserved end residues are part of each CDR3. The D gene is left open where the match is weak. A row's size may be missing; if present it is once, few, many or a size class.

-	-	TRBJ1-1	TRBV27	TGTGCCAGCGCACATGGGTGGGTTACTGAAGCTTTCTTT	CASAHGWVTEAFF
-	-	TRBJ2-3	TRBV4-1	TGCGCCAGCAGCCACAGCGTAGATACGCAGTATTTT	CASSHSVDTQYF
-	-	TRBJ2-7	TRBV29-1	TGCAGCGTCGAGGGGCCTAGCGAGCAGTACTTC	CSVEGPSEQYF
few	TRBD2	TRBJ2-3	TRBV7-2	TGTGCCAGCAGCTTAGGGGATAGCGGGGGCGGGAATACGCAGTATTTT	CASSLGDSGGGNTQYF
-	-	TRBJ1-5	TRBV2	TGTGCCAGCAGAGCCACAGAATATAGCAATCAGCCCCAGCATTTT	CASRATEYSNQPQHF
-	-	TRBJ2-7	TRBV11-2	TGTGCCAGCAGCTTAGCCTACGAGCAGTACTTC	CASSLAYEQYF
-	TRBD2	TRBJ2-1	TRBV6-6	TGTGCCACCACTTTTACTAGCGGGTACAATGAGCAGTTCTTC	CATTFTSGYNEQFF
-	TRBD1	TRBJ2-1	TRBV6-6	TGTGCCAGCAGTCGTACTGGGGGGACAGGGCCGGTGGAGCAGTTCTTC	CASSRTGGTGPVEQFF
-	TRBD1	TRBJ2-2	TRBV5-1	TGCGCCAGCAGCCCCGGACAGGGGAACACCGGGGAGCTGTTTTTT	CASSPGQGNTGELFF
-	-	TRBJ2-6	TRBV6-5	TGTGCCAGCAGTTACGGGGGACACTCTGGGGCCAACGTCCTGACTTTC	CASSYGGHSGANVLTF
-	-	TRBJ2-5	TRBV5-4	TGTGCCAGCAGCAGTGTACAAGAGACCCAGTACTTC	CASSSVQETQYF
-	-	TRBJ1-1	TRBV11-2	TGTGCCAGCAGCCGATTGCGGAGTAGAAACACTGAAGCTTTCTTT	CASSRLRSRNTEAFF
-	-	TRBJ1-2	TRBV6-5	TGTGCCAGCAGGGCCGCTGGCGGGGATGGCTACACCTTC	CASRAAGGDGYTF
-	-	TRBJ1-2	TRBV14	TGTGCCAGCAGCCCACAGGACAGTTACTATGGCTACACCTTC	CASSPQDSYYGYTF
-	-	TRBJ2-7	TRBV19	TGTGCCAGTAGTCCCGCCCCCGGACGGCTCGAGCAGTACTTC	CASSPAPGRLEQYF
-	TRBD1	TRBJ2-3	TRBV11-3	TGTGCCAGCAGCATGGGACAGGGGAGGGGAGAGAGCACAGATACGCAGTATTTT	CASSMGQGRGESTDTQYF
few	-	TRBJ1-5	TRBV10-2	TGCGCCAGCAGAGGACAGCTAAATCAGCCCCAGCATTTT	CASRGQLNQPQHF
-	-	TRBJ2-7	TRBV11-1	TGTGCCAGCAGCTTCGGGGCAAACTACGAGCAGTACTTC	CASSFGANYEQYF
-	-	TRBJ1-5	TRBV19	TGTGCCAGTAGTATAGGCGCCGAAATACACGGTCAGCCCCAGCATTTT	CASSIGAEIHGQPQHF
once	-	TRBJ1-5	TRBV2	TGTGCCAGCAGTGGTGTTACGGGGACCCAGCCCCAGCATTTT	CASSGVTGTQPQHF
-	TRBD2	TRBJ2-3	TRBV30	TGTGCCTGGAGCAATGCGGGAGGGTATTTAGATACGCAGTATTTT	CAWSNAGGYLDTQYF
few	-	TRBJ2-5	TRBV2	TGTGCCAGCAGCCCAATGGGGGGGGCGATAGAGACCCAGTACTTC	CASSPMGGAIETQYF
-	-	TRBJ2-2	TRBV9	TGTGCCAGCAGCGTAATGGAGGGGATTAACACCGGGGAGCTGTTTTTT	CASSVMEGINTGELFF
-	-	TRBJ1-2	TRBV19	TGTGCCAGTATAAACAAAGGGACCTCTAACTATGGCTACACCTTC	CASINKGTSNYGYTF
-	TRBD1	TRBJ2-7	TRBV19	TGTGCCAGTAGTATAGGGGGACAGGGTACCTACGAGCAGTACTTC	CASSIGGQGTYEQYF
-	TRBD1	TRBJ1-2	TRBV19	TGTGCCAGTAGTCCCAGCGACAGGGGCGACTATGGCTACACCTTC	CASSPSDRGDYGYTF
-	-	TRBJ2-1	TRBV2	TGTGCCAGCAGTGAGGGGCCTAGCGTCTACAATGAGCAGTTCTTC	CASSEGPSVYNEQFF
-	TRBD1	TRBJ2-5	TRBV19	TGTGCCAGTAGTACTAGGACAGGGCTACAAGAGACCCAGTACTTC	CASSTRTGLQETQYF
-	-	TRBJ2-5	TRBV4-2	TGTGCCAGCAGCCAAGAAGGACGGCGGGAGACCCAGTACTTC	CASSQEGRRETQYF
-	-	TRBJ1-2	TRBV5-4	TGTGCCAGCAGCTTGGGTGGAACAGGTCAGGACTATGGCTACACCTTC	CASSLGGTGQDYGYTF
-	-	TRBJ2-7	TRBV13	TGTGCCAGCAGCTTAGGCACCGACGAGCAGTACTTC	CASSLGTDEQYF
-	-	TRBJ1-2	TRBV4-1	TGCGCCAGCAGCCGCTTAGGGGCCAGTCACAACACCTTC	CASSRLGASHNTF
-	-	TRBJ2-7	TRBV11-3	TGTGCCAGCAGCCCCTCCGGGACGACAGGATACGAGCAGTACTTC	CASSPSGTTGYEQYF
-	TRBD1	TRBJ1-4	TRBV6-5	TGTGCCAGCAGTTCCAGGGGGCCCAGGAATGAAAAACTGTTTTTT	CASSSRGPRNEKLFF
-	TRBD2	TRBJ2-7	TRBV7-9	TGTGCCAGCAGCCGCATCGGTACTAGCGGGCTTGACGAGCAGTACTTC	CASSRIGTSGLDEQYF
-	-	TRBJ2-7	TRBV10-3	TGTGCCATCAGCGAACAGGGCGGGTACGAGCAGTACTTC	CAISEQGGYEQYF
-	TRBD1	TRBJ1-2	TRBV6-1	TGTGCCAGCAGTTATGACAGGGTTTATGGCTACACCTTC	CASSYDRVYGYTF
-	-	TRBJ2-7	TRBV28	TGTGCCAGCAGTTTACCCCATGCGCTAGTAAAGTACTTC	CASSLPHALVKYF
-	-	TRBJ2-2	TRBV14	TGTGCCAGCAGCCAAGATGAGGCCTATCGGGAGCTGTTTTTT	CASSQDEAYRELFF
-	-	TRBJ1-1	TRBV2	TGTGCCAGCAGGATGGGCACTGAAGCTTTCTTT	CASRMGTEAFF
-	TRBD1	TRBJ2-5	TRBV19	TGTGCCAGTAGTTTCGATCTTCGACAGGGGGCGGGAGAGACCCAGTACTTC	CASSFDLRQGAGETQYF
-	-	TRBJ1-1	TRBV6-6	TGTGCCAGCATGGGCAGGGAAAGGGGATGGAACACTGAAGCTTTCTTT	CASMGRERGWNTEAFF
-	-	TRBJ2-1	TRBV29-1	TGCAGCGTTGGAGGGGATGAGCAGTTCTTC	CSVGGDEQFF
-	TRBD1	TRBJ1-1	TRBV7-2	TGTGCCAGCAGCTCCTGGACAGGGCCGAACACTGAAGCTTTCTTT	CASSSWTGPNTEAFF